These 13 T cell receptor beta chains were all obtained from the same sample, sequenced in a study of identical twins. Each CDR3 protein is one row after TCRdb ran MiXCR on the 5' RACE reads. The sample records 1.5 million or so distinct CDR3 sequences, 32% being singletons. The specimen was cord blood. These receptors all come from a newborn girl in good health.

Only a few counts were recorded for this clonotype. The chain carries TRBV4-2 and TRBJ2-1, with a weak D call TRBD2 (5 bases). The V gene lost 4 bases and the J gene lost 13 bases, with 20 bases spanning the gap. Germline V lookup: CDR1 LGHNA, CDR2 YNFKEQ. The CDR3 contains 14 residues. The CDR3 sequence is CASSLDRRGSPQFF. Here the CDR3 DNA reads TGTGCCAGCAGCCTAGATAGGAGAGGGAGTCCTCAGTTCTTC.

V gene TRBV13 combines with J gene TRBJ2-7, with TRBD2 matching 9 bases. Germline CDR1 is PRHDT and CDR2 is FYEKMQ (reference sequence). V lost 2 bases, J lost 7 bases, and 15 bases stayed unmatched. The CDR3 totals 17 residues. CDR3 protein: CASSLLGRGGYNNEQYF. Here the CDR3 DNA reads TGTGCCAGCAGCTTATTGGGGCGGGGGGGCTACAACAATGAGCAGTACTTC.

This clonotype was detected only a few times. This rearrangement joins TRBV3-1 to TRBJ1-5; D call uncertain. The CDR3 spans 13 residues. Germline loops: CDR1 LGHDT, CDR2 YNNKEL (reference sequence). V was shortened by 0 bases and J by 6 bases, with 6 bases between the two germline ends. The CDR3 reads CASSQDVAQPQHF. The CDR3 DNA is TGTGCCAGCAGCCAAGATGTTGCTCAGCCCCAGCATTTT.

V gene TRBV25-1 combines with J gene TRBJ2-4; D is tentatively TRBD1 or TRBD2 (5 bases each). Matching the DNA end better, TRBJ2-7 makes the J call doubtful. Germline-derived CDR1 and CDR2 are MGHDK and SYGVNS. This CDR3 spans 15 amino acids. CDR3: CASREAGTQLYEQYF. The CDR3 DNA follows: TGTGCCAGCAGAGAAGCCGGGACCCAATTATACGAGCAGTACTTC.

The chain links TRBV29-1 to TRBJ2-4, with D perhaps TRBD1 or TRBD2 (5 bases each). CDR1 and CDR2 (germline): SQVTM, ANQGSEA. The CDR3 runs 19 residues. V lost 0 bases and J 0 bases, leaving 21 bases between the germline ends. The CDR3 nucleotides read TGCAGCGTTGAAGATTTAGTCTTGAGTTTTGGGACAGCCAAAAACATTCAGTACTTC. Residues: CSVEDLVLSFGTAKNIQYF.

This chain joins TRBV29-1 and TRBJ2-3, with 13 nucleotides matching TRBD2. V lost 1 base to trimming and J lost 2 bases; unmatched junction nucleotides: 3. Per germline, CDR1 SQVTM and CDR2 ANQGSEA. The CDR3 runs to 16 residues. The CDR3 sequence is CSVEGGLAGPTDTQYF. The DNA of the CDR3 is TGCAGCGTTGAAGGGGGACTAGCGGGGCCCACAGATACGCAGTATTTT.

On this clonotype itself: This may be a read error, as it is one base from a much larger clone. This chain connects TRBV6-5 to TRBJ2-4; D is possibly TRBD1 (6 bases). Germline CDR1 is MNHEY and CDR2 is SVGAGI. The length of the CDR3 is 13 residues. CDR3 DNA: TGTGCCGGCAGTCGAAAACAGGGAACGGTGCAGTACTTC. Amino acid sequence: CAGSRKQGTVQYF.

The rearrangement joins TRBV18 to TRBJ2-1; D not certain. Germline V gives CDR1 KGHSH, CDR2 LQKENI. The V gene lost 6 bases and the J gene lost 8 bases, with 17 bases spanning the gap. CDR3 length: 14 residues. Written as DNA, the CDR3 is TGTGCCAGCTCGCCCCGAGGCGATAGCCATGAGCAGTTCTTC. Translation: CASSPRGDSHEQFF.

In its sample, this clonotype was seen a few times. The V call is TRBV5-6, the J call TRBJ2-7; tentatively, D is TRBD1 (5 bases). The CDR3 is made up of 15 amino acids. Deletions cut 1 base from V and 6 bases from J, with 17 bases between. In germline, CDR1 is SGHDT, CDR2 YYEEEE. DNA of the CDR3: TGTGCCAGCAGCTTGTACAGGACAATTGTTGGCGAGCAGTACTTC. It yields the protein CASSLYRTIVGEQYF.

The CDR3 region has the DNA TGTGCCAGCAGCGTAGTTACAGGGGGCACAGATACGCAGTATTTT. Amino acid sequence: CASSVVTGGTDTQYF. The genes are TRBV9 and TRBJ2-3; 7 bases are a match to TRBD1. The CDR3 contains 15 residues. Per the germline V gene, CDR1 is SGDLS and CDR2 is YYNGEE. V was clipped by 0 bases and J by 1 base; unmatched bases: 2.

The CDR3 region has the DNA TGCGCCAGCAGCATAGAATCAGGGGTGGGGACCCAGTACTTC. It translates to CASSIESGVGTQYF. The chain joins TRBV5-1 to TRBJ2-5; the D gene is possibly TRBD1 (6 bases). Germline V gene sequence: CDR1 SGHRS, CDR2 YFSETQ. This CDR3 region has 14 residues. The V end lost 4 bases, the J end lost 7 bases, and 17 bases lay between the germline ends.

The V gene is TRBV19, the J gene TRBJ2-6; D is uncertain. Trimming removed 5 bases from V and 3 bases from J, with 11 bases in between. The CDR3 covers 15 residues. Germline values: CDR1 LNHDA, CDR2 SQIVND (reference sequence). The chain's CDR3 is CASSPRLVGANVLTF. The DNA for the CDR3 is TGTGCCAGTAGTCCCCGGTTAGTTGGGGCCAACGTCCTGACTTTC. Full variable domain (missing parts from reference TRBV19 and TRBJ2-6): DGGITQSPKYLFRKEGQNVTLSCEQNLNHDAMYWYRQDPGQGLRLIYYSQIVNDFQKGDIAEGYSVSREKKESFPLTVTSAQKNPTAFYLCASSPRLVGANVLTFGAGSRLTVL.

This clonotype was seen more than once but under ten times. V is TRBV14 and J is TRBJ2-1, with 8 bases lining up with TRBD2. Germline V gives CDR1 SGHDN, CDR2 FVKESK. Unmatched junction bases numbered 7, after V lost 0 bases and J lost 6 bases. The CDR3 has 16 residues. CDR3 in DNA: TGTGCCAGCAGCCAAGAGGTTAATAGCGGGACCAATGAGCAGTTCTTC. Protein product: CASSQEVNSGTNEQFF.